Listed below are T cell receptor beta chains from one sample, sequenced in a study of cytomegalovirus exposure and HLA in healthy donors. Produced via immunoSEQ multiplex PCR; TCRdb's table is partial and in-frame only. Of around 250,000 clones in the sample, almost 90% were seen once. Material: PBMCs. Source of these receptors: a woman aged 18-29 years in good health and CMV-seronegative. Each CDR3 is given with its conserved first and last residue. Fields, in order: CDR3 length, J gene, clone size, V gene, D gene, CDR3 protein, CDR3 DNA. A D gene is named only where the DNA matches it firmly. Clone size is stated in some rows and not others, as once, few, many or a class when expanded.

>14|TRBJ1-4|NA|TRBV15|TRBD1
CATSKGQDNEKLFF
TGTGCCACCAGCAAAGGACAGGATAATGAAAAACTGTTTTTT
>16|TRBJ2-5|NA|TRBV5-1|NA
CASSAGNPTPQETQYF
TGCGCCAGCAGCGCGGGGAACCCCACACCCCAAGAGACCCAGTACTTC
>13|TRBJ1-2|few|TRBV12-5|NA
CASGRTVAEGYTF
TGTGCTAGTGGACGGACAGTCGCCGAGGGCTACACCTTC
>14|TRBJ2-7|once|TRBV9|NA
CASSPRGGAYEQYF
TGTGCCAGCAGCCCCCGAGGGGGGGCCTACGAGCAGTACTTC
>17|TRBJ1-2|NA|TRBV19|TRBD1
CASSIDRDRGPNYGYTF
TGTGCCAGTAGTATAGACCGGGACAGGGGGCCTAACTATGGCTACACCTTC
>15|TRBJ1-2|NA|TRBV19|NA
CASSIRRPNNYGYTF
TGTGCCAGTAGTATTCGGAGACCGAATAACTATGGCTACACCTTC
>16|TRBJ1-2|NA|TRBV4-1|TRBD1
CASSQDPGQGAYGYTF
TGCGCCAGCAGCCAAGATCCGGGACAGGGGGCTTATGGCTACACCTTC
>16|TRBJ1-3|NA|TRBV7-3|NA
CASSLGRRRSGNTIYF
TGTGCCAGCAGCTTAGGGAGGAGGCGGTCTGGAAACACCATATATTTT
>14|TRBJ2-3|NA|TRBV10-3|TRBD1
CAIRPGQNTDTQYF
TGTGCCATCAGACCGGGACAGAACACAGATACGCAGTATTTT
>13|TRBJ1-1|once|TRBV10-3|NA
CAINRGMNTEAFF
TGTGCCATCAACCGGGGAATGAACACTGAAGCTTTCTTT
>13|TRBJ1-1|NA|TRBV29-1|NA
CSVEDNMNTEAFF
TGCAGCGTTGAAGACAACATGAACACTGAAGCTTTCTTT
>14|TRBJ2-5|NA|TRBV5-6|NA
CASSLRVGAQTQYF
TGTGCCAGCAGCTTGCGTGTGGGGGCCCAGACCCAGTACTTC
>17|TRBJ1-1|NA|TRBV11-2|NA
CASSPWGPRGMNTEAFF
TGTGCCAGCAGCCCATGGGGACCGCGGGGTATGAACACTGAAGCTTTCTTT
>15|TRBJ1-3|NA|TRBV5-8|NA
CASSLAGDSGNTIYF
TGTGCCAGCAGCTTGGCAGGGGATTCTGGAAACACCATATATTTT
>15|TRBJ1-2|NA|TRBV5-1|TRBD1
CASQGQGVSNYGYTF
TGCGCCAGCCAGGGACAGGGGGTGTCTAACTATGGCTACACCTTC
>15|TRBJ1-2|NA|TRBV18|TRBD1
CASSPIQGASYGYTF
TGTGCCAGCTCACCCATACAGGGGGCGAGCTATGGCTACACCTTC
>16|TRBJ1-1|NA|TRBV10-3|TRBD1
CAISETATGHGTEAFF
TGTGCCATCAGTGAGACCGCGACAGGGCACGGCACTGAAGCTTTCTTT
>17|TRBJ2-3|NA|TRBV27|NA
CASSLISRGAGGDTQYF
TGTGCCAGCAGCCTGATTTCTAGGGGGGCAGGGGGAGATACGCAGTATTTT
>17|TRBJ2-1|NA|TRBV28|NA
CASSPPGGGGVYNEQFF
TGTGCCAGCAGTCCCCCAGGGGGCGGGGGGGTTTACAATGAGCAGTTCTTC
>16|TRBJ1-2|once|TRBV5-1|TRBD1
CASSQNPGQGNYGYTF
TGCGCCAGCAGCCAGAACCCGGGACAGGGAAACTATGGCTACACCTTC
>16|TRBJ2-1|NA|TRBV28|TRBD2
CASSTFSGGINNEQFF
TGTGCCAGCAGTACTTTTAGCGGGGGAATAAACAATGAGCAGTTCTTC
>14|TRBJ1-6|NA|TRBV6-1|NA
CASITGKYNSPLHF
TGTGCCAGCATTACCGGGAAATATAATTCACCCCTCCACTTT
>13|TRBJ2-3|once|TRBV5-4|TRBD2
CASSFGLGGTQYF
TGTGCCAGCAGCTTTGGTTTGGGGGGGACGCAGTATTTT
>12|TRBJ2-1|once|TRBV12-1|NA
CVNGKRHNEQFF
TGTGTCAATGGGAAGCGGCACAATGAGCAGTTCTTC
>17|TRBJ1-5|NA|TRBV28|NA
CASRDWGTYVRNQPQHF
TGTGCCAGCAGGGATTGGGGGACTTACGTCCGCAATCAGCCCCAGCATTTT
>15|TRBJ2-3|NA|TRBV7-6|TRBD2
CASSTGTSSSDTQYF
TGTGCCAGCAGCACCGGGACTAGCAGCTCGGATACGCAGTATTTT
>19|TRBJ2-3|NA|TRBV13|TRBD2
CASSDRTSGGTSLTDTQYF
TGTGCCAGCAGCGACCGGACTAGCGGGGGGACAAGCCTCACAGATACGCAGTATTTT
>14|TRBJ1-2|NA|TRBV28|TRBD1
CASSLSQGEYGYTF
TGTGCCAGCAGTTTATCACAGGGGGAGTATGGCTACACCTTC
>16|TRBJ2-7|NA|TRBV5-8|NA
CASSSFLTWSSYEQYF
TGTGCCAGCAGCTCTTTTTTAACATGGAGCTCCTACGAGCAGTACTTC
>16|TRBJ1-4|NA|TRBV10-3|TRBD1
CAISHGTGTTNEKLFF
TGTGCCATCAGCCATGGGACAGGGACAACTAATGAAAAACTGTTTTTT
>14|TRBJ1-2|NA|TRBV6-1|TRBD1
CASKPGQGDYGYTF
TGTGCCAGCAAACCGGGACAGGGGGACTATGGCTACACCTTC
>19|TRBJ2-3|NA|TRBV9|TRBD2
CASSAFPVIPGLALDTQYF
TGTGCCAGCAGCGCCTTTCCAGTTATCCCGGGACTAGCGTTAGATACGCAGTATTTT
>18|TRBJ1-5|NA|TRBV19|NA
CASSIAFMDRLGNQPQHF
TGTGCCAGTAGTATAGCGTTCATGGACAGATTAGGCAATCAGCCCCAGCATTTT
>15|TRBJ1-6|few|TRBV28|TRBD1
CASRFSTGRSSPLHF
TGTGCCAGCAGATTCTCGACAGGGCGAAGTTCACCCCTCCACTTT
>13|TRBJ2-5|NA|TRBV9|NA
CASSGFTGETQYF
TGTGCCAGCAGCGGTTTCACGGGGGAGACCCAGTACTTC
>15|TRBJ2-3|NA|TRBV5-6|NA
CASSHSQGSTDTQYF
TGTGCCAGCAGCCATTCCCAGGGTAGCACAGATACGCAGTATTTT
>16|TRBJ2-2|NA|TRBV2|NA
CASSLTDIENTGELFF
TGTGCCAGCAGTCTGACAGATATCGAGAACACCGGGGAGCTGTTTTTT
>15|TRBJ2-3|NA|TRBV4-3|NA
CASSQGRLEPDTQYF
TGCGCCAGCAGCCAAGGACGACTAGAACCAGATACGCAGTATTTT
>14|TRBJ2-5|NA|TRBV5-4|NA
CASSTTGVKETQYF
TGTGCCAGCAGCACCACGGGGGTTAAAGAGACCCAGTACTTC
>15|TRBJ2-1|NA|TRBV4-3|TRBD2
CASSRTSGGANEQFF
TGCGCCAGCAGCCGGACTAGCGGGGGGGCCAATGAGCAGTTCTTC
>15|TRBJ1-2|NA|TRBV7-2|NA
CASSPSYGWSYGYTF
TGTGCCAGCAGTCCCAGTTATGGGTGGAGCTATGGCTACACCTTC
>16|TRBJ1-6|once|TRBV7-9|TRBD1
CASSSTGGSYNSPLHF
TGTGCCAGCAGCAGCACAGGGGGCTCCTATAATTCACCCCTCCACTTT
>20|TRBJ1-5|NA|TRBV27|NA
CASSPDLSRGTKPLGQPQHF
TGTGCCAGCAGTCCAGACTTAAGTCGAGGGACTAAGCCCCTAGGCCAGCCCCAGCATTTT
>14|TRBJ1-4|NA|TRBV5-1|NA
CASSLDRYNEKLFF
TGCGCCAGCAGCTTAGACAGATATAATGAAAAACTGTTTTTT
>13|TRBJ1-1|NA|TRBV18|NA
CASSSQGTREAFF
TGTGCCAGCTCAAGTCAGGGGACCCGAGAAGCTTTCTTT
>14|TRBJ2-3|NA|TRBV6-4|TRBD2
CASSPLPAGGVQYF
TGTGCCAGCAGTCCTCTACCTGCGGGGGGGGTGCAGTATTTT
>16|TRBJ2-6|NA|TRBV10-3|NA
CAISPRGAAGANVLTF
TGTGCCATCTCCCCCAGGGGAGCAGCTGGGGCCAACGTCCTGACTTTC
>16|TRBJ2-3|NA|TRBV4-1|TRBD1
CASSPTGTGVTDTQYF
TGCGCCAGCAGTCCAACCGGGACAGGGGTCACAGATACGCAGTATTTT
>14|TRBJ2-4|once|TRBV6-5|TRBD2
CASSYSGEGNIQYF
TGTGCCAGCAGTTATAGCGGGGAGGGGAACATTCAGTACTTC
>18|TRBJ1-1|NA|TRBV7-6|TRBD1
CASSLPRGTGEGGTEAFF
TGTGCCAGCAGCCTTCCACGAGGGACAGGGGAGGGAGGCACTGAAGCTTTCTTT
>16|TRBJ1-2|NA|TRBV5-6|TRBD1
CASSARGPKVNYGYTF
TGTGCCAGCAGCGCCAGGGGGCCGAAGGTTAACTATGGCTACACCTTC
>14|TRBJ2-5|NA|TRBV11-2|NA
CASSLLRVRETQYF
TGTGCCAGCAGCTTACTGCGGGTTCGGGAGACCCAGTACTTC
>16|TRBJ2-5|NA|TRBV27|TRBD2
CASSFGLAGGKETQYF
TGTGCCAGCAGTTTCGGGCTAGCGGGGGGAAAAGAGACCCAGTACTTC
>15|TRBJ1-2|NA|TRBV10-3|NA
CAISELQGSNYGYTF
TGTGCCATCAGTGAACTACAGGGTTCTAACTATGGCTACACCTTC
>18|TRBJ1-6|NA|TRBV11-3|TRBD1
CASTIIPGQGARNSPLHF
TGTGCCAGCACCATAATACCGGGACAGGGGGCCCGGAATTCACCCCTCCACTTT
>16|TRBJ2-3|NA|TRBV7-9|NA
CASSPRLDGGTDTQYF
TGTGCCAGCAGCCCTCGACTAGATGGTGGCACAGATACGCAGTATTTT
>15|TRBJ1-2|NA|TRBV5-1|TRBD1
CASSQDRGSNYGYTF
TGCGCCAGCAGCCAGGACAGGGGGTCTAACTATGGCTACACCTTC
>14|TRBJ1-2|NA|TRBV9|TRBD1
CASNIQGADYGYTF
TGTGCCAGCAATATACAGGGGGCTGACTATGGCTACACCTTC